This T cell receptor (beta chain) was sequenced in a study of a mutant IDH1 vaccine in newly diagnosed glioma. Overall study: Treated patients, averaging around 40 years, were roughly 60% male and around 38% female. Most had both radiotherapy and temozolomide beforehand; others had only one.

Concerning this clone itself: The antigen is not known.

Time point: baseline, week 1 (first vaccination visit). Treatment given: pre-vaccination baseline after standard-of-care therapy. Assay: immunoSEQ multiplex PCR; the TCRdb copy retains only in-frame clones and omits some. Altogether 60,000 to 85,000 clones are present, 70% to 80% being singletons, with the ten largest covering around 8.2%. Looked up from germline, CDR1 is SGHRS and CDR2 is YFSETQ. The J segment lost 2 bases and the V segment lost 6 bases, leaving 7 bases of the junction unmatched. The CDR3 covers 15 residues. Study-level findings and limits: Patients mounted vaccine-induced immune responses in approximately 93% of cases.

The rearrangement joins TRBV5-1 to TRBJ2-3, with 9 bases lining up with TRBD1. This TCR derives from a man aged 45-65 years with glioma. The specimen comprised PBMCs, sampled from a glioma patient treated with radiotherapy, temozolomide or both. CDR3 DNA sequence: TGCGCCAGCATCCGGACAGGGGCACTCACAGATACGCAGTATTTT. This translates into CASIRTGALTDTQYF. Drawing the rest from reference TRBV5-1 and TRBJ2-3, the complete variable domain is KAGVTQTPRYLIKTRGQQVTLSCSPISGHRSVSWYQQTPGQGLQFLFEYFSETQRNKGNFPGRFSGRQFSNSRSEMNVSTLELGDSALYLCASIRTGALTDTQYFGPGTRLTVL.